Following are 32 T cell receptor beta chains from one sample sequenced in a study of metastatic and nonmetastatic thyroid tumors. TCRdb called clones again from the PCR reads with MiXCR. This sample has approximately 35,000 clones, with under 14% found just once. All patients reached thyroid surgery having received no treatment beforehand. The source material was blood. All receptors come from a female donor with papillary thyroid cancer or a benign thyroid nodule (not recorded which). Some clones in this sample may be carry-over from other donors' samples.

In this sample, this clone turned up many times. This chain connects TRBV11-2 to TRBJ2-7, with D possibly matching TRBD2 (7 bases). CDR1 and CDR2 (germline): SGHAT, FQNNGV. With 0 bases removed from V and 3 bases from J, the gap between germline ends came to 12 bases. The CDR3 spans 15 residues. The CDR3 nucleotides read TGTGCCAGCAGCTTAGATACCGGGGGGCGCTACGAGCAGTACTTC. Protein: CASSLDTGGRYEQYF.

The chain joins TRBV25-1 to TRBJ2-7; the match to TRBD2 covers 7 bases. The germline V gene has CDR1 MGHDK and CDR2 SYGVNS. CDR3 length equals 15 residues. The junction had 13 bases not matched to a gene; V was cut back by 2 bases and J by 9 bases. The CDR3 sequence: CASSEGGLLFSAQYF. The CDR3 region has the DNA TGTGCCAGCAGTGAAGGGGGACTACTCTTTTCCGCGCAGTACTTC.

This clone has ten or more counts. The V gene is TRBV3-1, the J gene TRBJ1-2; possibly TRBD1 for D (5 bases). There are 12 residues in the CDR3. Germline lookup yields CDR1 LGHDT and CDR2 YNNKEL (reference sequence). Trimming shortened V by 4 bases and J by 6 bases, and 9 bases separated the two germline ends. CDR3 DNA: TGTGCCAGCAGCCCCGGGACGAATGGCTACACCTTC. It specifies CASSPGTNGYTF.

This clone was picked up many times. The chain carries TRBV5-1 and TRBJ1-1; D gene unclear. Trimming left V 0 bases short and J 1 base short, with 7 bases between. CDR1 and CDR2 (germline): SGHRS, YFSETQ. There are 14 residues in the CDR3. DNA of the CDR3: TGCGCCAGCAGCTTGGAAGCAGGGAACACTGAAGCTTTCTTT. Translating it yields CASSLEAGNTEAFF. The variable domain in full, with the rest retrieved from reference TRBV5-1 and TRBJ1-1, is KAGVTQTPRYLIKTRGQQVTLSCSPISGHRSVSWYQQTPGQGLQFLFEYFSETQRNKGNFPGRFSGRQFSNSRSEMNVSTLELGDSALYLCASSLEAGNTEAFFGQGTRLTVV.

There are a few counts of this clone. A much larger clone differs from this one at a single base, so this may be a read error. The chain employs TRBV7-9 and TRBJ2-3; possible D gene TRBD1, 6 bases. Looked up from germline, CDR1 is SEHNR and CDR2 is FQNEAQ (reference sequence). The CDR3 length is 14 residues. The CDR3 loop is CAGSLGLRGDTQYF. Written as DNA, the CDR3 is TGTGCCGGCAGCTTGGGCCTCAGGGGAGATACGCAGTATTTT.

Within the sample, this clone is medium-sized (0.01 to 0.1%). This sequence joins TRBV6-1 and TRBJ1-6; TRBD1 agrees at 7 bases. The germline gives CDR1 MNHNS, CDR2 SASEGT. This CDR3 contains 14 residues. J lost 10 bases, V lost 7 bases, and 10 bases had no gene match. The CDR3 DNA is TGTGCCAGCACTCCCCTAGGCAGGGGGTCACCCCTCCACTTT. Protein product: CASTPLGRGSPLHF.

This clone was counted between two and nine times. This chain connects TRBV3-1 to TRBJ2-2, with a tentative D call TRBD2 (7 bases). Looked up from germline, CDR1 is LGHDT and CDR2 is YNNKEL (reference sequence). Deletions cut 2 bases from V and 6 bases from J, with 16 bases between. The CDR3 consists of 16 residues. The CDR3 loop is CASSQWGGASPGELFF. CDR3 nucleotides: TGTGCCAGCAGCCAATGGGGGGGGGCCTCCCCCGGGGAGCTGTTTTTT.

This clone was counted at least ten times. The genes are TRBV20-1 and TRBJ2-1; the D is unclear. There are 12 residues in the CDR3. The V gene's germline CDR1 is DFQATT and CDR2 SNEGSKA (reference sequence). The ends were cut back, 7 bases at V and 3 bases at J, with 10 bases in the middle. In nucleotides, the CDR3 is TGCAGTGGAGGTGACCACTACAATGAGCAGTTCTTC. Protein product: CSGGDHYNEQFF.

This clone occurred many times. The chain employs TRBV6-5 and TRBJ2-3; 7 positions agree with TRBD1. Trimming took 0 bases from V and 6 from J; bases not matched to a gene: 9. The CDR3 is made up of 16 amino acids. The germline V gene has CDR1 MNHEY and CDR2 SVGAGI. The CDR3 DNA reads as TGTGCCAGCAGTTACTCGGAGAGGGGGCATAGTGATACGCAGTATTTT. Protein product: CASSYSERGHSDTQYF.

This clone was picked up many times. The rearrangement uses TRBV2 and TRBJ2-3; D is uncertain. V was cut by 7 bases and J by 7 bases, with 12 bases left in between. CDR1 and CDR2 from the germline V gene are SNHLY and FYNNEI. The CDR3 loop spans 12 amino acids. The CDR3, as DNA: TGTGCCAGCATGATAGGTAGTAATACGCAGTATTTT. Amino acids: CASMIGSNTQYF.

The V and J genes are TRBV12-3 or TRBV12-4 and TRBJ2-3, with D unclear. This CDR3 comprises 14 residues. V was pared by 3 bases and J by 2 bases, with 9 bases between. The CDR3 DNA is TGTGCCAGCAGTTTTGAGGTTCTCACAGATACGCAGTATTTT. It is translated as CASSFEVLTDTQYF.

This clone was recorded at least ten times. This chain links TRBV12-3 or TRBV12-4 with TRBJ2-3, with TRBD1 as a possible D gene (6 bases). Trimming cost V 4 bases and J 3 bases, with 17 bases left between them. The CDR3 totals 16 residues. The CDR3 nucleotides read TGTGCCAGCAGTTCACCTCATCGGACAGCTACAGATACGCAGTATTTT. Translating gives CASSSPHRTATDTQYF.

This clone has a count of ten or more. In nucleotides, the CDR3 is TGTGCCAGCAGTGATCGGACAGGGCTCTACGAGCAGTACTTC. Translating it yields CASSDRTGLYEQYF. The chain couples TRBV2 to TRBJ2-7, with TRBD1 matching over 8 bases. Losses at the gene ends were 3 bases for V and 3 bases for J; bases not matched to a gene: 4. Germline CDR1 reads SNHLY; CDR2 reads FYNNEI. The CDR3 loop spans 14 amino acids.

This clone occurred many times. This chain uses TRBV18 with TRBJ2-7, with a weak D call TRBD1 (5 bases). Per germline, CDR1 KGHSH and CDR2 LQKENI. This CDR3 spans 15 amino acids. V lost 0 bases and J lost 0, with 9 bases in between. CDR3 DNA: TGTGCCAGCTCACCACCCAGGGCAAGCTCCTACGAGCAGTACTTC. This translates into CASSPPRASSYEQYF.

The CDR3 bases are TGTGCCAGCAGTTCCTTGGAATATGACGCCGGGGAGCTGTTTTTT. Translating gives CASSSLEYDAGELFF. This chain uses TRBV28 with TRBJ2-2, with D unclear. Germline CDR1 MDHEN, CDR2 SYDVKM. Trimming left V 4 bases short and J 6 bases short, with 15 bases between. This CDR3 spans 15 amino acids. Complete variable domain (other parts from reference TRBV28 and TRBJ2-2): DVKVTQSSRYLVKRTGEKVFLECVQDMDHENMFWYRQDPGLGLRLIYFSYDVKMKEKGDIPEGYSVSREKKERFSLILESASTNQTSMYLCASSSLEYDAGELFFGEGSRLTVL.

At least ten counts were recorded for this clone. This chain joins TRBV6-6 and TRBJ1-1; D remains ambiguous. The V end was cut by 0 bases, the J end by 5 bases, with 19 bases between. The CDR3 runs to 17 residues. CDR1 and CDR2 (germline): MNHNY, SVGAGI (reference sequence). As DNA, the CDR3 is TGTGCCAGCAGTTACTCGGTACGGCCCCTGGGAGGGACTGAAGCTTTCTTT. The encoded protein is CASSYSVRPLGGTEAFF.

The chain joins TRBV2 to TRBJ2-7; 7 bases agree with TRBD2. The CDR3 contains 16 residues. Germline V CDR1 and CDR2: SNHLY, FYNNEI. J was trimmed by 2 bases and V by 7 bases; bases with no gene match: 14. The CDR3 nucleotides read TGTGCCAGCACCTGGAACTCGCGGGGGAGCACCTACGAGCAGTACTTC. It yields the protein CASTWNSRGSTYEQYF.

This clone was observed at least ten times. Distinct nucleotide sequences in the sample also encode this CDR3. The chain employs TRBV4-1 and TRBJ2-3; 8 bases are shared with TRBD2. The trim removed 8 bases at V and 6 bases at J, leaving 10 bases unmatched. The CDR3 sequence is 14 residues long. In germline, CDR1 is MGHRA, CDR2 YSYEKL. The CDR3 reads CASGDGRAGDTQYF. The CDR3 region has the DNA TGCGCCAGCGGGGACGGGAGGGCCGGGGATACGCAGTATTTT.

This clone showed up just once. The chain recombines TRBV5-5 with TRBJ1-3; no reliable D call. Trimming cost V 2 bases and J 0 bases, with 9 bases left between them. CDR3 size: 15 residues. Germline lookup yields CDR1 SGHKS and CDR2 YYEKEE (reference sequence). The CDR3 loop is CASSFGRTSGNTIYF. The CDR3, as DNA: TGTGCCAGCAGCTTCGGACGAACCTCTGGAAACACCATATATTTT. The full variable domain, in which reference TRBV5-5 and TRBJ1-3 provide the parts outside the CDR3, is DAGVTQSPTHLIKTRGQQVTLRCSPISGHKSVSWYQQVLGQGPQFIFQYYEKEERGRGNFPDRFSARQFPNYSSELNVNALLLGDSALYLCASSFGRTSGNTIYFGEGSWLTVV.

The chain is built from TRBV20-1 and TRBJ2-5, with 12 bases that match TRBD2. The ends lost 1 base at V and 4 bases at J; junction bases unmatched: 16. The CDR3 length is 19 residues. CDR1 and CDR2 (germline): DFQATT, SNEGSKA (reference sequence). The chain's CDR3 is CSARGAASGRGRWRETQYF. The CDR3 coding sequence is TGCAGTGCTAGAGGGGCGGCTAGCGGGAGGGGACGGTGGCGAGAGACCCAGTACTTC.

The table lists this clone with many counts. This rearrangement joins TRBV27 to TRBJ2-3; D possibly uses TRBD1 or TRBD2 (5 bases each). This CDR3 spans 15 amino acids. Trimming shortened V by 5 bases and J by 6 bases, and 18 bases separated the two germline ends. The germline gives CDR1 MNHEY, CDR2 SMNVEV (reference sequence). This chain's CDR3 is CASSPGTLKRDTQYF. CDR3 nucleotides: TGTGCCAGCAGTCCCGGGACCCTCAAGCGTGATACGCAGTATTTT.

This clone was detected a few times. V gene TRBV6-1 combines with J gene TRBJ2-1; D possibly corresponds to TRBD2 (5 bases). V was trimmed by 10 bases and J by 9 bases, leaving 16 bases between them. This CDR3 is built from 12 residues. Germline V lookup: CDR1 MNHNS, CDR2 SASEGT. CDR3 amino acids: CATESGFGEQFF. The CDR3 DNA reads TGTGCCACCGAGTCGGGGTTTGGTGAGCAGTTCTTC.

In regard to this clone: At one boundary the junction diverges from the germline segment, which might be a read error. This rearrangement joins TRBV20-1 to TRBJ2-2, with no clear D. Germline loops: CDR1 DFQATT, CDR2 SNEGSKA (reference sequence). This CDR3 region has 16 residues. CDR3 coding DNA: TGCAGTGCTAGTGATTGTTCCCAACGCTGGACCGAGGAGCTGTTTTTT. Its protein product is CSASDCSQRWTEELFF.

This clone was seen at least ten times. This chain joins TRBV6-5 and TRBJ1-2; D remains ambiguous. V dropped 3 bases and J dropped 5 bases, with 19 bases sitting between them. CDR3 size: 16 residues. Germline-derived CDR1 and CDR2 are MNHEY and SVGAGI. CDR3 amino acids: CASSYPRGDGGYGYTF. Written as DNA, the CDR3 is TGTGCCAGCAGTTATCCTCGCGGTGACGGCGGGTATGGCTACACCTTC.

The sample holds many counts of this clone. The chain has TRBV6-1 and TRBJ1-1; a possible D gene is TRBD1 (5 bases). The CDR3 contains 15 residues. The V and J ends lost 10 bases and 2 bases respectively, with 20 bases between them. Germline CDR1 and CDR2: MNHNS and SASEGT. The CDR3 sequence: CATTSLRGPNTEAFF. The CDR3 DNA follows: TGTGCCACTACGTCATTGCGGGGCCCTAACACTGAAGCTTTCTTT.

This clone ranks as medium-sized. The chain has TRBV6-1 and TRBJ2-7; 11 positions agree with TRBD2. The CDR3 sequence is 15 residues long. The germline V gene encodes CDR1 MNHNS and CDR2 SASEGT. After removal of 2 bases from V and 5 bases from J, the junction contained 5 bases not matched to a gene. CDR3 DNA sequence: TGTGCCAGCAGTGAAACTAGCGGGAGAAGCGACGAGCAGTACTTC. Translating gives CASSETSGRSDEQYF.

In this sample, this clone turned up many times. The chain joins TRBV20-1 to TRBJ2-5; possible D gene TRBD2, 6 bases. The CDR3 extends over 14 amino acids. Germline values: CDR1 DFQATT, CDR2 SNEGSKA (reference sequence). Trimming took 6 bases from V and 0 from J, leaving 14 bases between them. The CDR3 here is CSATWLAHQETQYF. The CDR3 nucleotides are TGCAGTGCCACGTGGCTAGCGCACCAAGAGACCCAGTACTTC.

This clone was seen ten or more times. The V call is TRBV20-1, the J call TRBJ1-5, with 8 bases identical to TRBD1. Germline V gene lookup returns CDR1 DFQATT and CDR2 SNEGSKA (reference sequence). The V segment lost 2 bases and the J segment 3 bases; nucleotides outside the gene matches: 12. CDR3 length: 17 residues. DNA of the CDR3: TGCAGTGCTAGATTTGTAGCGACAGGGGCCTACAATCAGCCCCAGCATTTT. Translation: CSARFVATGAYNQPQHF.

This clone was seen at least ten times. The chain's CDR3 is CASSPSGPDDGYTF. Here the CDR3 DNA reads TGTGCCAGCAGCCCCTCGGGCCCCGACGATGGCTACACCTTC. The chain uses TRBV7-9 and TRBJ1-2; D call uncertain. Germline CDR1 and CDR2: SEHNR and FQNEAQ (reference sequence). This CDR3 has 14 amino acids. V lost 5 bases, J lost 6 bases, and 16 bases lay in between.

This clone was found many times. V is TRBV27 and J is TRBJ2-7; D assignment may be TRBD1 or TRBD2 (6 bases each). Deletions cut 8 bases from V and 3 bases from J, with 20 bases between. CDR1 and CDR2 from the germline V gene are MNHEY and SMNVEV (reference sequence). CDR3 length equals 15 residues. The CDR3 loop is CASGPGAPNYYEQYF. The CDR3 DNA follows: TGTGCCAGCGGCCCGGGGGCTCCTAACTACTACGAGCAGTACTTC.

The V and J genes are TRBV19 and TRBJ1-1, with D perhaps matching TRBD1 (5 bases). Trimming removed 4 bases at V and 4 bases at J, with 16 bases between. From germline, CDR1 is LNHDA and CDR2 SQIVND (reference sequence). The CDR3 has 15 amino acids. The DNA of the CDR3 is TGTGCCAGTAGTAGGAAGATTCCAGGGAGCACTGAAGCTTTCTTT. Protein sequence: CASSRKIPGSTEAFF.

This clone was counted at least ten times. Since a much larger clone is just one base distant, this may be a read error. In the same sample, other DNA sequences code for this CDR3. DNA for the CDR3: TGCAGTGCTAGCGGGGGGCAGGGGGTATTTTATGGAGGGCCGGAGACCCAGTACTTC. It specifies CSASGGQGVFYGGPETQYF. J is TRBJ2-5 and V is TRBV20-1, with D tentatively TRBD1 or TRBD2 (7 bases each). CDR3 length: 19 residues. Trimming shortened V by 3 bases and J by 5 bases, and 31 bases separated the two germline ends. Germline V CDR1 and CDR2: DFQATT, SNEGSKA (reference sequence).